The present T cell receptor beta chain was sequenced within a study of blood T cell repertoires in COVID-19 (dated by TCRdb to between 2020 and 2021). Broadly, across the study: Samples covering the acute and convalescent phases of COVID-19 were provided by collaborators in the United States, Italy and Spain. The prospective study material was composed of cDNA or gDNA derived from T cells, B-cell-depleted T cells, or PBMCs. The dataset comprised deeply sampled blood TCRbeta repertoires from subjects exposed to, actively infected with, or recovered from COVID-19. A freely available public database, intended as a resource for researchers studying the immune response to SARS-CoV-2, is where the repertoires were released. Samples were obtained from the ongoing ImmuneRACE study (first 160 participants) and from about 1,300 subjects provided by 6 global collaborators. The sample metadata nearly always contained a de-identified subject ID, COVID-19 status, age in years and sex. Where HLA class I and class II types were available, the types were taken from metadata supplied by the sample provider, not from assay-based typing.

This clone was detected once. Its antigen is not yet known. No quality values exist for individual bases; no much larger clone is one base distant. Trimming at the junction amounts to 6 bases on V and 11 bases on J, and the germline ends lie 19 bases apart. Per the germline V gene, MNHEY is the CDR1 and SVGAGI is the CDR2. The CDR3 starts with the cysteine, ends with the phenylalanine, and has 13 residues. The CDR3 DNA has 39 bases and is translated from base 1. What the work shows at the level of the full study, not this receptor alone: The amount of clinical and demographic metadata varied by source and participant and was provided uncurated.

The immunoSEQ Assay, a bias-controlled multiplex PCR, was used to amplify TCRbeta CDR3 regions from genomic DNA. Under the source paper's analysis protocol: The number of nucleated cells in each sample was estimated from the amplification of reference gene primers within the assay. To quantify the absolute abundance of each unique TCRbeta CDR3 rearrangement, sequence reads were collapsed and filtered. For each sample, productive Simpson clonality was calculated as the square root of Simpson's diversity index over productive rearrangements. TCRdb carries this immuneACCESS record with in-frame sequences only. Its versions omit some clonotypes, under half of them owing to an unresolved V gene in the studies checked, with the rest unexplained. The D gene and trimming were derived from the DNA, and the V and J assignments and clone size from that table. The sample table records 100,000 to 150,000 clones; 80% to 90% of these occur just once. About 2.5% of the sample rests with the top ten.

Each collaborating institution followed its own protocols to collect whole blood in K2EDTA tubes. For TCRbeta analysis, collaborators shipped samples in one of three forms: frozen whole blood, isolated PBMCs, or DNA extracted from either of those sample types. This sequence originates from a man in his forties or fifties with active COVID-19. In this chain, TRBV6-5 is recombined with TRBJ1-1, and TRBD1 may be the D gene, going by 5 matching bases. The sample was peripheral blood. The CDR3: CASRNNGLKGAFF. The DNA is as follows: TGTGCCAGCAGGAATAATGGACTAAAGGGGGCTTTCTTT.